This T cell receptor beta chain appears in the sequencing data of a study of T cell responses to AZD1222 COVID-19 vaccine. CDR1 is LNHDA, CDR2 SQIVND, per germline (reference sequence). Trimming cost V 1 base and J 0 bases, with 16 bases left between them. The CDR3 is 17 residues long. Using immunoSEQ multiplex PCR, the repertoire was profiled, and TCRdb retains in-frame clones only, with some absent. Found here are 120,000 to 150,000 clones, approximately 94% of them singletons; the top ten hold approximately 2.1%. V and J are TRBV19 and TRBJ2-7, with D possibly being TRBD1 or TRBD2 (6 bases each). This material consisted of peripheral blood, taken on day 0 of AZD1222 vaccination. The receptor was derived from an adult in good health. The CDR3 loop reads CASSIGGGRDRSYEQYF. The CDR3 nucleotides read TGTGCCAGTAGTATAGGAGGGGGGCGCGACCGCTCCTACGAGCAGTACTTC.